The 26 T cell receptor beta chains given below trace back to one sample, sequenced in a study of T-cell memory formation after mild COVID-19. TCRdb recomputed calls from the 5' RACE reads with MiXCR, one row per CDR3 protein. The table lists roughly 86,000 distinct CDR3 sequences, less than 15% of them singletons. The sample consisted of PBMCs or a T cell subset sorted from them (not recorded which). The receptors here all came from an adult woman who had mild COVID-19 (a few samples of this study predate the infection). Cell type and time point are not known.

This clonotype was seen a few times. This sequence joins TRBV7-2 and TRBJ2-7; TRBD2 agrees at 7 bases. The junction had 7 bases not matched to a gene; V was cut back by 3 bases and J by 2 bases. The CDR3 totals 15 residues. The germline gives CDR1 SGHTA, CDR2 FQGNSA. This CDR3 reads CASSFYAGDTYEQYF. In DNA form, the CDR3 reads TGTGCCAGCAGCTTTTATGCGGGAGACACCTACGAGCAGTACTTC.

This clonotype was observed a few times. This chain uses TRBV13 with TRBJ2-7; 8 nucleotides align to TRBD1. V trimming: 5 bases; J trimming: 1 base; junction bases outside the gene matches: 7. This CDR3 comprises 15 residues. From germline, CDR1 is PRHDT and CDR2 FYEKMQ (reference sequence). The CDR3 sequence is CASSPGGDRSYEQYF. The CDR3 DNA follows: TGTGCCAGCAGCCCAGGGGGCGATCGGTCCTACGAGCAGTACTTC.

The chain joins TRBV7-3 to TRBJ2-3, with D possibly called TRBD1 or TRBD2 (5 bases each). The CDR3 sequence is 16 residues long. Germline V gene data show CDR1 as SGHTA and CDR2 as FQGTGA. Trimming stripped 0 bases from V and 6 bases from J, with 16 bases between. In DNA, the CDR3 is TGTGCCAGCAGCTTAACCTCCGGGACGGTTTGGGATACGCAGTATTTT. It is translated as CASSLTSGTVWDTQYF.

This clonotype was counted at least ten times. This chain joins TRBV7-9 and TRBJ2-3; maybe TRBD2 (6 bases). V was pared by 7 bases and J by 1 base, with 18 bases between. CDR3 length: 16 residues. The germline CDR1 and CDR2 sequences are SEHNR and FQNEAQ (reference sequence). CDR3 DNA: TGTGCCAGCATCACACCCGGGGGAGGCGGCACAGATACGCAGTATTTT. As protein: CASITPGGGGTDTQYF. Complete variable domain (other parts from reference TRBV7-9 and TRBJ2-3): DTGVSQNPRHKITKRGQNVTFRCDPISEHNRLYWYRQTLGQGPEFLTYFQNEAQLEKSRLLSDRFSAERPKGSFSTLEIQRTEQGDSAMYLCASITPGGGGTDTQYFGPGTRLTVL.

This clonotype showed up just a few times. The chain is built from TRBV7-9 and TRBJ2-2, with D possibly matching TRBD1 (6 bases). Germline V gives CDR1 SEHNR, CDR2 FQNEAQ (reference sequence). V was trimmed by 1 base and J by 3 bases, leaving 9 bases between them. The CDR3 totals 15 residues. The CDR3 protein is CASSLVKGDTGELFF. The CDR3 region has the DNA TGTGCCAGCAGCTTAGTGAAGGGGGACACCGGGGAGCTGTTTTTT.

This clonotype was observed a few times. The chain couples TRBV6-5 to TRBJ2-2; 7 bases fit TRBD2. Trimming at V came to 2 bases and at J to 3 bases, leaving 9 bases not matched to a gene. This CDR3 spans 17 amino acids. Germline CDR1 and CDR2: MNHEY and SVGAGI. CDR3 sequence (DNA): TGTGCCAGCAGTTACGCGGGGCTAGCGGTTGACACCGGGGAGCTGTTTTTT. It encodes CASSYAGLAVDTGELFF.

This clonotype appeared a few times. This chain connects TRBV6-6 to TRBJ1-1; tentatively, D is TRBD1 (6 bases). The germline gives CDR1 MNHNY, CDR2 SVGAGI (reference sequence). The V and J ends lost 7 bases and 3 bases respectively, with 12 bases between them. The CDR3 spans 13 residues. CDR3 DNA: TGTGCCAGCACTTTTCGACAGGACACTGAAGCTTTCTTT. This codes for CASTFRQDTEAFF.

This chain connects TRBV25-1 to TRBJ2-4; D possibly corresponds to TRBD1 (5 bases). The CDR3 length is 17 residues. Per the germline V gene, CDR1 is MGHDK and CDR2 is SYGVNS. Trimming removed 5 bases from V and 2 bases from J, with 19 bases in between. The DNA for the CDR3 is TGTGCCAGCAGTTCCCTCCCCCCGACAGAGACCAAAAACATTCAGTACTTC. This translates into CASSSLPPTETKNIQYF.

This clonotype was seen more than once but under ten times. The rearrangement joins TRBV6-2 or TRBV6-3 to TRBJ2-7; D is ambiguous. CDR3 length: 15 amino acids. Germline assignment: CDR1 MNHEY and CDR2 SVGEGT. The ends were cut back, 2 bases at V and 2 bases at J, with 13 bases in the middle. The CDR3 DNA follows: TGTGCCAGCAGTTACGCCCTAGGGTACACCTACGAGCAGTACTTC. Its translation: CASSYALGYTYEQYF.

A few counts support this clonotype. This chain joins TRBV24-1 and TRBJ2-1; a weak D match, TRBD1 (5 bases). The V end lost 7 bases, the J end lost 4 bases, and 16 bases lay between the germline ends. This CDR3 is built from 15 residues. Germline lookup yields CDR1 KGHDR and CDR2 SFDVKD. For the CDR3, the DNA is TGTGCCACCAGCGAAAAGATAGGGGCTTACAATGAGCAGTTCTTC. Translated, it gives CATSEKIGAYNEQFF.

This clonotype was detected only a few times. V usage is TRBV7-3 and J usage is TRBJ2-3; 16 bases agree with TRBD2. The length of the CDR3 is 18 residues. The germline gives CDR1 SGHTA, CDR2 FQGTGA. The V and J ends lost 5 bases and 4 bases, in that order; junction bases with no gene match: 9. This chain's CDR3 is CASSAGLAGGPTPDTQYF. The CDR3 nucleotides read TGTGCCAGCAGCGCGGGACTAGCGGGGGGGCCAACCCCAGATACGCAGTATTTT.

J is TRBJ2-1 and V is TRBV12-3 or TRBV12-4; 8 nucleotides match TRBD2. This CDR3 is built from 15 residues. Trimming cost V 6 bases and J 5 bases; bases outside gene matches: 9. The CDR3 sequence: CASSSSGSGDNEQFF. DNA for the CDR3: TGTGCCAGCAGCTCCAGCGGGAGTGGCGACAATGAGCAGTTCTTC.

J is TRBJ2-7 and V is TRBV4-1, with D possibly TRBD2 on 6 matching bases. The germline gives CDR1 MGHRA, CDR2 YSYEKL. V was pared by 4 bases and J by 0 bases, with 13 bases between. The CDR3 totals 15 residues. This chain's CDR3 is CASSPFSGASYEQYF. The DNA for the CDR3 is TGCGCCAGCAGCCCCTTTAGCGGCGCCTCCTACGAGCAGTACTTC.

V and J are TRBV4-1 and TRBJ1-5, with D unresolved. The V end lost 3 bases, the J end lost 0 bases, and 6 bases lay between the germline ends. This CDR3 has 14 residues. The germline V gene encodes CDR1 MGHRA and CDR2 YSYEKL. The CDR3 DNA follows: TGCGCCAGCAGCCATCTGGATAGCAATCAGCCCCAGCATTTT. This encodes CASSHLDSNQPQHF.

This clonotype was counted a few times. The chain has TRBV12-3 or TRBV12-4 and TRBJ1-3; D is ambiguous. V lost 6 bases to trimming and J lost 0 bases, with 9 bases between them. This CDR3 has 14 residues. CDR3 coding DNA: TGTGCCAGCAGCTCCGGGTACTCTGGAAACACCATATATTTT. This sequence encodes CASSSGYSGNTIYF.

The table lists this clonotype with a few counts. The chain links TRBV7-6 to TRBJ2-1; D ambiguous. The V and J ends lost 5 bases and 7 bases respectively, with 9 bases between them. In germline, CDR1 is SGHVS, CDR2 FNYEAQ. The CDR3 has 12 amino acids. The CDR3: CASSPPDNEQFF. For the CDR3, the DNA is TGTGCCAGCAGCCCCCCCGATAATGAGCAGTTCTTC. Full variable domain (remainder filled in from reference TRBV7-6 and TRBJ2-1): GAGVSQSPRYKVTKRGQDVALRCDPISGHVSLYWYRQALGQGPEFLTYFNYEAQQDKSGLPNDRFSAERPEGSISTLTIQRTEQRDSAMYRCASSPPDNEQFFGPGTRLTVL.

The V gene is TRBV6-5, the J gene TRBJ2-1; D possibly matches TRBD1 or TRBD2 (5 bases each). The V gene's germline CDR1 is MNHEY and CDR2 SVGAGI. The CDR3 sequence is 14 residues long. The germline V and J ends were trimmed by 1 base and 6 bases, with 10 bases remaining between them. CDR3 residues: CASSYFTGANEQFF. CDR3 coding DNA: TGTGCCAGCAGTTACTTTACCGGGGCCAATGAGCAGTTCTTC.

This clonotype has at least ten counts. The J gene is TRBJ2-3, the V gene TRBV12-3 or TRBV12-4; D unclear. Trimming took off 5 bases at V and 2 bases at J, with 17 bases between the two ends. The CDR3 contains 16 residues. Written as DNA, the CDR3 is TGTGCCAGCAGTGCCGACGGTGTCGGAACCACAGATACGCAGTATTTT. Its translation is CASSADGVGTTDTQYF.

The V gene is TRBV5-4, the J gene TRBJ2-7; D possibly corresponds to TRBD1 (5 bases). The germline V gene has CDR1 SGHNT and CDR2 YYREEE (reference sequence). V was clipped by 4 bases and J by 2 bases, with 16 bases between them. The length of the CDR3 is 15 residues. CDR3 sequence (DNA): TGTGCCAGCAGCCCTGGGGCGAGCGTTGCCTACGAGCAGTACTTC. Its translation: CASSPGASVAYEQYF.

V is TRBV12-3 or TRBV12-4 and J is TRBJ2-2, with D possibly being TRBD1 or TRBD2 (5 bases each). CDR3 length equals 15 residues. With 8 bases removed from V and 8 bases from J, the gap between germline ends came to 21 bases. The CDR3 region is CASERRDDPLGELFF. In DNA form, the CDR3 reads TGTGCCAGCGAACGAAGGGACGACCCTCTGGGGGAGCTGTTTTTT.

The chain uses TRBV7-2 and TRBJ2-2; 8 nucleotides match TRBD2. Germline trimming cut 9 bases from V and 1 base from J; bases unmatched to any gene: 13. Germline assignment: CDR1 SGHTA and CDR2 FQGNSA. The CDR3 covers 17 residues. CDR3 sequence (DNA): TGTGCCAGTATGCCATGGTGGCGGGGGGAGAACACCGGGGAGCTGTTTTTT. It is translated as CASMPWWRGENTGELFF.

This clonotype was counted a few times. This chain uses TRBV3-1 with TRBJ1-3; unclear D gene. The CDR3 spans 17 residues. Germline-derived CDR1 and CDR2 are LGHDT and YNNKEL (reference sequence). V was trimmed by 1 base and J by 0 bases, leaving 13 bases between them. This chain's CDR3 is CASSQAWWKGSGNTIYF. The DNA for the CDR3 is TGTGCCAGCAGCCAAGCTTGGTGGAAAGGCTCTGGAAACACCATATATTTT. Full variable domain (rest looked up from reference TRBV3-1 and TRBJ1-3): DTAVSQTPKYLVTQMGNDKSIKCEQNLGHDTMYWYKQDSKKFLKIMFSYNNKELIINETVPNRFSPKSPDKAHLNLHINSLELGDSAVYFCASSQAWWKGSGNTIYFGEGSWLTVV.

This clonotype showed up just a few times. The gene calls are TRBV4-1 and TRBJ1-2; 11 bases align to TRBD1. Germline loops: CDR1 MGHRA, CDR2 YSYEKL. This CDR3 has 16 residues. With V trimmed by 0 bases and J by 2 bases, 2 bases remained unmatched. CDR3 DNA sequence: TGCGCCAGCAGCCAAGAGAGGACAGGGGGCAACTATGGCTACACCTTC. Its protein is CASSQERTGGNYGYTF.

The chain links TRBV7-6 to TRBJ2-5; D remains ambiguous. Looked up from germline, CDR1 is SGHVS and CDR2 is FNYEAQ. Trimming pared 4 bases from V and 2 bases from J, leaving 11 bases between. CDR3 length: 14 amino acids. CDR3 nucleotides: TGTGCCAGCAGCTCCGGAGAACTACAAGAGACCCAGTACTTC. Translating it yields CASSSGELQETQYF.

The chain combines TRBV7-9 with TRBJ2-5; 10 nucleotides align to TRBD1. V trimming: 5 bases; J trimming: 5 bases; junction bases outside the gene matches: 8. CDR1 is SEHNR, CDR2 FQNEAQ, per germline (reference sequence). The CDR3 loop spans 15 amino acids. The CDR3 DNA follows: TGTGCCAGCAGCCATCGGACAGGGGGTTTGGAGACCCAGTACTTC. As protein: CASSHRTGGLETQYF.

This clonotype has only a few counts. The J gene is TRBJ2-7, the V gene TRBV3-1; no clear D. Trimming shortened V by 0 bases and J by 1 base, and 13 bases separated the two germline ends. The length of the CDR3 is 16 residues. Per germline, CDR1 LGHDT and CDR2 YNNKEL (reference sequence). This chain's CDR3 is CASSQDADFTSYEQYF. CDR3 bases: TGTGCCAGCAGCCAAGACGCAGACTTCACTTCCTACGAGCAGTACTTC.